The TCR beta chain under discussion was sequenced for a study of monozygotic twins with inflammatory bowel disease. Eight separate reactions for every sample produced the cDNA. The UMIs carried a 6-nucleotide sample barcode, and they were added by template switching. cDNA encoding TCRalpha and TCRbeta underwent two nested PCRs of about 15 and 9 cycles, each of which was followed by bead purification. TCRdb reanalyzed the 5' RACE reads, giving one entry per CDR3 protein sequence and no DNA. The sample includes 150,000 to 200,000 distinct CDR3 sequences. This CDR3 is built from 13 residues. The germline CDR1 and CDR2 sequences are SGHRS and YFSETQ.

The J gene is TRBJ1-1, the V gene TRBV5-1; TCRdb gives TRBD1 as the D gene, but with no DNA this cannot be confirmed. Sequencing was carried out using blood. This TCR was sampled from a human donor with ulcerative colitis or Crohn's disease, or a healthy co-twin of an affected twin (not recorded which). The chain's CDR3 is CASSRAADYEAFF.